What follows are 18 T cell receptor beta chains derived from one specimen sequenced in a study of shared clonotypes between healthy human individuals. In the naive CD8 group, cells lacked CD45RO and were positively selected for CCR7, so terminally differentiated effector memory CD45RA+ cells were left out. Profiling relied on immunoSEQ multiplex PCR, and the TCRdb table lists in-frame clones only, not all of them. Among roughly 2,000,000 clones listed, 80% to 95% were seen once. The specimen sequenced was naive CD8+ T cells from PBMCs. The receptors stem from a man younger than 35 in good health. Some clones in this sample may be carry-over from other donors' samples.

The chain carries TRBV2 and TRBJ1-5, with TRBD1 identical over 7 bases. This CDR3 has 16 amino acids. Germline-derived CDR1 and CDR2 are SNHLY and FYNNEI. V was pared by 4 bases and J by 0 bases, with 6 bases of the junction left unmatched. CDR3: CASSVQGKYSNQPQHF. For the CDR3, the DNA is TGTGCCAGCAGTGTACAGGGGAAATATAGCAATCAGCCCCAGCATTTT.

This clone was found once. In nucleotides, the CDR3 is TGTGCCAGTAGTCTGACGGGACTACCTTTCAATGAGCAGTTCTTC. Its protein product is CASSLTGLPFNEQFF. The chain carries TRBV19 and TRBJ2-1, with 7 nucleotides matching TRBD2. With V trimmed by 5 bases and J by 6 bases, 10 bases remained unmatched. CDR3 size: 15 residues. The V gene's germline CDR1 is LNHDA and CDR2 SQIVND (reference sequence).

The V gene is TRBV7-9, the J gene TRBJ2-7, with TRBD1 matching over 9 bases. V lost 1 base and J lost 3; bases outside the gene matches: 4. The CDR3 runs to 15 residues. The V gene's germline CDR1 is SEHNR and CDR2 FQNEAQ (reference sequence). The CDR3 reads CASSLVGTGHYEQYF. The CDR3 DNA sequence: TGTGCCAGCAGCTTAGTGGGGACAGGGCACTACGAGCAGTACTTC.

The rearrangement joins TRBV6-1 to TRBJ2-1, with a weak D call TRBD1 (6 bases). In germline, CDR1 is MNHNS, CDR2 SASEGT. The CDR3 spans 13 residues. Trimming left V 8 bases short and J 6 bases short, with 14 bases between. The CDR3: CASCWGQGNEQFF. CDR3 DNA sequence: TGTGCCAGCTGCTGGGGGCAGGGCAATGAGCAGTTCTTC.

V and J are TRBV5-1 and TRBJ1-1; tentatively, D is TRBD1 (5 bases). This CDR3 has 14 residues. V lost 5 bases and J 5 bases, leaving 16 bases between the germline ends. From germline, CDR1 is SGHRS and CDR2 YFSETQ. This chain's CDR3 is CASRATGGGTEAFF. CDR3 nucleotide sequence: TGCGCCAGCAGGGCGACGGGGGGTGGAACTGAAGCTTTCTTT.

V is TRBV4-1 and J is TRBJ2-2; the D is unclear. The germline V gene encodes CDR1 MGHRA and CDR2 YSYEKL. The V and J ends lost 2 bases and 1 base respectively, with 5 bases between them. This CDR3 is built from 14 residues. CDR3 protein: CASSQLMNTGELFF. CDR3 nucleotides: TGCGCCAGCAGCCAATTGATGAACACCGGGGAGCTGTTTTTT.

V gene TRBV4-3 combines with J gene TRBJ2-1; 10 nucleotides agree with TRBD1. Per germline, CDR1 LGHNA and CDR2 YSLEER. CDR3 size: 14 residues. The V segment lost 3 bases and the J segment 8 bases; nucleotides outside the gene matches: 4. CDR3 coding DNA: TGCGCCAGCAGCCAGGACAGGGGGTCATATGAGCAGTTCTTC. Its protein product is CASSQDRGSYEQFF.

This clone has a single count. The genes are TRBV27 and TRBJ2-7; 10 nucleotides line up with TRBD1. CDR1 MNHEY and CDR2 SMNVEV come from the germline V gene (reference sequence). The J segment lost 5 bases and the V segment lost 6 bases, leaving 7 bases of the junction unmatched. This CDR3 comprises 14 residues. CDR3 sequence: CASRRQGAPHEQYF. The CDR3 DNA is TGTGCCAGCAGGAGACAGGGGGCACCCCACGAGCAGTACTTC.

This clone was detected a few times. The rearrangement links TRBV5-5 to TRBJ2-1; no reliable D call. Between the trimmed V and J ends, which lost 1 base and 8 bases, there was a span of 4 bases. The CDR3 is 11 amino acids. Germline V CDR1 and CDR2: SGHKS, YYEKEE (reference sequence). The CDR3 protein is CASSLIDEQFF. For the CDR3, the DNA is TGTGCCAGCAGCTTGATCGATGAGCAGTTCTTC.

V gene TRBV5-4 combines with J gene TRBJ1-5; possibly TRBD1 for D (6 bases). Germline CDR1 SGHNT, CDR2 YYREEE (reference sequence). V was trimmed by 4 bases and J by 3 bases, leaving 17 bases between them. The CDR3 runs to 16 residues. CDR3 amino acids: CASSQEGRGTNQPQHF. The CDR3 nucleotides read TGTGCCAGCAGCCAAGAGGGCAGGGGTACCAATCAGCCCCAGCATTTT.

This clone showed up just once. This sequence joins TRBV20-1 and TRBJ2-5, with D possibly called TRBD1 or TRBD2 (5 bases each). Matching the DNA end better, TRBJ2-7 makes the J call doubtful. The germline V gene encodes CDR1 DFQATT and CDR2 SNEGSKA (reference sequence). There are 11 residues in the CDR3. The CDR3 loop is CSGTDSYEQYF. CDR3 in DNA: TGCAGCGGGACGGATTCCTACGAGCAGTACTTC.

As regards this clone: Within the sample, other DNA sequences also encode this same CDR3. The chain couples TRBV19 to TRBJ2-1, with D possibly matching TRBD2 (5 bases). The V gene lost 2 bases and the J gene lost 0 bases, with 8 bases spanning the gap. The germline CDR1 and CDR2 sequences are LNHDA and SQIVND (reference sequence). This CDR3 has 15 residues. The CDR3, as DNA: TGTGCCAGTAGTATAACTAGAAGCTCCTACAATGAGCAGTTCTTC. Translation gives CASSITRSSYNEQFF.

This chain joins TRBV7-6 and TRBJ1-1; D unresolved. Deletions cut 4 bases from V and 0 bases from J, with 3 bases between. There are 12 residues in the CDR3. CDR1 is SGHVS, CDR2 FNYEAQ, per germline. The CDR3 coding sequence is TGTGCCAGCAGCTCTATGAACACTGAAGCTTTCTTT. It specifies CASSSMNTEAFF. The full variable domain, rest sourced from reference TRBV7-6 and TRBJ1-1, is GAGVSQSPRYKVTKRGQDVALRCDPISGHVSLYWYRQALGQGPEFLTYFNYEAQQDKSGLPNDRFSAERPEGSISTLTIQRTEQRDSAMYRCASSSMNTEAFFGQGTRLTVV.

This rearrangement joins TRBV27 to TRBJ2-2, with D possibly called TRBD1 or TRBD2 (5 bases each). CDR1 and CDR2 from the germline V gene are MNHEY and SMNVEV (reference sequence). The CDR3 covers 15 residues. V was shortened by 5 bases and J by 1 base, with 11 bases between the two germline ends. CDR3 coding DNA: TGTGCCAGCAGTCCGGGACCAAGGAACACCGGGGAGCTGTTTTTT. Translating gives CASSPGPRNTGELFF.

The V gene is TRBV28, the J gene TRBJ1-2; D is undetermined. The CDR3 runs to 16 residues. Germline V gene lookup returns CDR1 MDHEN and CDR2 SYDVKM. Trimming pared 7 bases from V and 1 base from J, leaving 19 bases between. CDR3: CASIFGVTRDNYGYTF. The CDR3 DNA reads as TGTGCCAGCATTTTTGGGGTGACAAGAGATAACTATGGCTACACCTTC.

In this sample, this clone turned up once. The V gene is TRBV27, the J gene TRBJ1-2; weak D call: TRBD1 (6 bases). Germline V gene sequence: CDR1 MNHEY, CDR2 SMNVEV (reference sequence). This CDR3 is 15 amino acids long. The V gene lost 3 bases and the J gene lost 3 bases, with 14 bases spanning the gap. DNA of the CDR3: TGTGCCAGCAGTTTTGGTGAGGGGGTACACTATGGCTACACCTTC. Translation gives CASSFGEGVHYGYTF.

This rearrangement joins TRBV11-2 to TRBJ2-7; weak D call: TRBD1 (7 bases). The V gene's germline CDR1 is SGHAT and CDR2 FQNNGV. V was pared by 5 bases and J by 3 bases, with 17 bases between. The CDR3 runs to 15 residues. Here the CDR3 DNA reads TGTGCCAGCAGCCTGACAGGGAGGTTTGGCTACGAGCAGTACTTC. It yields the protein CASSLTGRFGYEQYF.

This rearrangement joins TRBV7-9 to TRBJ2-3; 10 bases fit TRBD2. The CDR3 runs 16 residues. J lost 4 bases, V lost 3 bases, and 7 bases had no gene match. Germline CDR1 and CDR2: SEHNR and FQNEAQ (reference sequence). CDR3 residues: CASSFLAGDEADTQYF. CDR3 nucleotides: TGTGCCAGCAGCTTTCTAGCGGGAGACGAGGCAGATACGCAGTATTTT.